Following are 10 T cell receptor beta chains from one sample sequenced in a study of OX40 agonist ivuxolimab in advanced cancers. Assay: immunoSEQ multiplex PCR; the TCRdb copy retains only in-frame clones and omits some. The sample consists of about 89,000 clones, 88% of them appearing once. Sequenced here: CD4+ or CD8+ T cells sorted from blood, sampled in a trial of the OX40 agonist ivuxolimab. Receptor source: an adult with an advanced solid tumor such as melanoma, head and neck, liver or kidney cancer.

The rearrangement links TRBV21-1 to TRBJ2-7; the table gives TRBD1 as D, unverified against the DNA. TRBV21-1 is a recognized pseudogene. The CDR3 totals 18 residues. The CDR3 sequence is CASSKLGTGTGDPYEQYF. The CDR3 DNA sequence: TGTGCCAGCAGCAAACTCGGAACCGGGACAGGGGATCCCTACGAGCAGTACTTC.

The chain combines TRBV18 with TRBJ1-5; D is possibly TRBD1 (6 bases). Germline V gene lookup returns CDR1 KGHSH and CDR2 LQKENI. The CDR3 consists of 16 residues. V dropped 0 bases and J dropped 1 base, with 10 bases sitting between them. The CDR3 nucleotides are TGTGCCAGCTCACCACCCGGGGACATGAGCAATCAGCCCCAGCATTTT. Amino acids: CASSPPGDMSNQPQHF. The full variable domain, its missing parts supplied by reference TRBV18 and TRBJ1-5, is NAGVMQNPRHLVRRRGQEARLRCSPMKGHSHVYWYRQLPEEGLKFMVYLQKENIIDESGMPKERFSAEFPKEGPSILRIQQVVRGDSAAYFCASSPPGDMSNQPQHFGDGTRLSIL.

Note on this clone: In the same sample, other DNA sequences code for this CDR3. V gene TRBV7-2 combines with J gene TRBJ1-5; D is unresolved. Per germline, CDR1 SGHTA and CDR2 FQGNSA. V lost 5 bases to trimming and J lost 2 bases, with 10 bases between them. The CDR3 totals 14 residues. The chain's CDR3 is CASSPREGNQPQHF. The DNA of the CDR3 is TGTGCCAGCAGCCCTCGGGAGGGCAATCAGCCCCAGCATTTT.

This clone was detected only a few times. This chain uses TRBV14 with TRBJ2-1, with D hard to call. This CDR3 has 12 amino acids. Germline V CDR1 and CDR2: SGHDN, FVKESK. The germline V and J ends were trimmed by 4 bases and 5 bases, with 6 bases remaining between them. Written as DNA, the CDR3 is TGTGCCAGCAGCCCCACACACAATGAGCAGTTCTTC. This codes for CASSPTHNEQFF.

The rearrangement uses TRBV1 and TRBJ2-1; TRBD2, the table's D call, was not compared with the DNA. TRBV1 is a recognized pseudogene. This CDR3 region has 17 residues. The CDR3 DNA reads TGCACCAGCAGCCAAGATGGGGAGACTAGCGGGGAAAATGAGCAGTTCTTC. Translated, it gives CTSSQDGETSGENEQFF.

The rearrangement uses TRBV25-1 and TRBJ2-2; D might be TRBD1 or TRBD2, each matching 7 bases. V was clipped by 2 bases and J by 5 bases, with 15 bases between them. Germline-derived CDR1 and CDR2 are MGHDK and SYGVNS. The CDR3 extends over 16 amino acids. The CDR3 DNA reads TGTGCCAGCAGTGAACAAAGACAGGGAGGGACCGGGGAGCTGTTTTTT. Its protein product is CASSEQRQGGTGELFF.

This rearrangement joins TRBV7-9 to TRBJ1-5, with D perhaps TRBD1 (6 bases). V shed 0 bases and J shed 0 bases, with 12 bases lying between them. CDR1 is SEHNR, CDR2 FQNEAQ, per germline (reference sequence). CDR3 length: 17 residues. The chain's CDR3 is CASSLALRGDSNQPQHF. The CDR3 DNA is TGTGCCAGCAGCTTAGCGCTCAGGGGTGATAGCAATCAGCCCCAGCATTTT.

The CDR3 here is CASSSTWLADNEQFF. In DNA, the CDR3 is TGTGCCAGCAGCTCAACGTGGCTAGCGGACAATGAGCAGTTCTTC. The chain employs TRBV27 and TRBJ2-1; 7 bases agree with TRBD2. The ends lost 6 bases at V and 5 bases at J; junction bases unmatched: 10. The CDR3 runs 15 residues. Germline values: CDR1 MNHEY, CDR2 SMNVEV (reference sequence).

This clone has a single count. V and J are TRBV30 and TRBJ1-6; 11 positions match TRBD1. This CDR3 has 19 amino acids. Germline-derived CDR1 and CDR2 are GTSNPN and SVGIG (reference sequence). V dropped 3 bases and J dropped 7; count of bases not matched to a gene: 17. The CDR3 reads CAWSRLGTDRGRGNSPLHF. The CDR3 bases are TGTGCCTGGAGCCGCCTAGGGACGGACAGGGGGCGCGGGAATTCACCCCTCCACTTT.

The chain couples TRBV28 to TRBJ2-7; 7 bases fit TRBD1. CDR3 size: 15 residues. Germline CDR1 MDHEN, CDR2 SYDVKM. The ends lost 4 bases at V and 6 bases at J; junction bases unmatched: 12. In DNA form, the CDR3 reads TGTGCCAGCAGTTCATTAGGGGGCCCGTTCACCGAGCAGTACTTC. Translating it yields CASSSLGGPFTEQYF.